These 19 T cell receptor beta chains came from one sample sequenced in a study of regulatory T cells in long-lasting Graves disease. Specified time point: newly diagnosed GD, antithyroid drugs for less than 3 months. PBMC-derived RNA was used for the TCR library. Libraries of TCR beta came from iRepertoire HTBI primers plus Arm-PCR of CDR3 regions. TCRdb used MiXCR to reprocess the multiplex PCR reads, holding one entry per CDR3 protein. The sample includes around 500,000 distinct CDR3 sequences, about 16% of them seen just once. Separately, the same data were catalogued under a study of T cells in Graves' hyperthyroidism and ophthalmopathy.

The sequencing here drew on peripheral blood mononuclear cells (PBMCs), taken at new diagnosis, from a patient treated with antithyroid drugs. These receptors were collected from a woman aged 35-60 years with Graves disease.

The chain joins TRBV4-1 to TRBJ1-2, with D unresolved. V was shortened by 3 bases and J by 1 base, with 9 bases between the two germline ends. This CDR3 comprises 14 residues. CDR1 and CDR2 (germline): MGHRA, YSYEKL. CDR3 in amino acids: CASSQRAVNYGYTF. The CDR3 region has the DNA TGCGCCAGCAGCCAGCGGGCGGTTAACTATGGCTACACCTTC.

This clonotype appeared many times. The V and J genes are TRBV9 and TRBJ2-1, with 9 nucleotides matching TRBD2. V lost 0 bases and J lost 5; bases outside the gene matches: 9. Germline V CDR1 and CDR2: SGDLS, YYNGEE. CDR3 length: 17 amino acids. The CDR3: CASSVGMAGGLDNEQFF. The CDR3 bases are TGTGCCAGCAGCGTAGGGATGGCGGGGGGGCTCGACAATGAGCAGTTCTTC.

This clonotype has at least ten counts. The rearrangement uses TRBV27 and TRBJ2-7; no reliable D call. This CDR3 has 13 amino acids. With 6 bases removed from V and 3 bases from J, the gap between germline ends came to 12 bases. CDR1 and CDR2 from the germline V gene are MNHEY and SMNVEV (reference sequence). In DNA, the CDR3 is TGTGCCAGCAGCGTTGCGGCAAACTACGAGCAGTACTTC. Its translation: CASSVAANYEQYF.

The chain joins TRBV7-8 to TRBJ1-2; no firm D call. The CDR3 contains 15 residues. Germline V lookup: CDR1 SGHVS, CDR2 FQNEAQ. With 3 bases removed from V and 5 bases from J, the gap between germline ends came to 16 bases. The DNA of the CDR3 is TGTGCCAGCAGCTTGGCCCGGGTCCCCATTTATGGCTACACCTTC. As protein: CASSLARVPIYGYTF.

This clonotype appeared many times. The chain links TRBV11-2 to TRBJ1-1; D ambiguous. Germline CDR1 reads SGHAT; CDR2 reads FQNNGV. Trimming stripped 5 bases from V and 8 bases from J, with 12 bases between. CDR3 size: 12 residues. In nucleotides, the CDR3 is TGTGCCAGCAGCCCACCGCCCTTAGAAGCTTTCTTT. Residues: CASSPPPLEAFF.

This clonotype was seen a few times. The J gene is TRBJ2-1, the V gene TRBV19; possible D gene TRBD1, 6 bases. Germline V gene data show CDR1 as LNHDA and CDR2 as SQIVND (reference sequence). V lost 1 base to trimming and J lost 4 bases, with 17 bases between them. The CDR3 loop spans 17 amino acids. DNA of the CDR3: TGTGCCAGTAGTATAGCATCATGGACAGCTAGTTACAATGAGCAGTTCTTC. As protein: CASSIASWTASYNEQFF.

This clonotype has a handful of counts. The chain is built from TRBV14 and TRBJ2-1, with D uncertain. Germline lookup yields CDR1 SGHDN and CDR2 FVKESK. The CDR3 contains 15 residues. V lost 3 bases to trimming and J lost 0 bases, with 9 bases between them. CDR3 residues: CASSHLVSSYNEQFF. For the CDR3, the DNA is TGTGCCAGCAGCCATTTGGTGAGCTCCTACAATGAGCAGTTCTTC.

This clonotype was detected once. This chain uses TRBV14 with TRBJ2-5, with no clear D. The DNA end favors TRBJ2-1, so the J call may be wrong. The CDR3 totals 15 residues. Germline V gene sequence: CDR1 SGHDN, CDR2 FVKESK. CDR3 bases: TGTGCCAGCAGCCAAGTGACACCGTTTGACGAGACCCAGTTCTTC. Protein: CASSQVTPFDETQFF.

This chain links TRBV18 with TRBJ1-6, with D perhaps matching TRBD1 (6 bases). Trimming left V 3 bases short and J 7 bases short, with 10 bases between. Germline CDR1 and CDR2: KGHSH and LQKENI. This CDR3 region has 14 residues. CDR3 loop: CASSPGGSNSPLHF. The CDR3 bases are TGTGCCAGCTCACCGGGGGGCTCAAATTCACCCCTCCACTTT. The whole variable domain, filled in from reference TRBV18 and TRBJ1-6, reads NAGVMQNPRHLVRRRGQEARLRCSPMKGHSHVYWYRQLPEEGLKFMVYLQKENIIDESGMPKERFSAEFPKEGPSILRIQQVVRGDSAAYFCASSPGGSNSPLHFGNGTRLTVT.

The V and J genes are TRBV19 and TRBJ1-1; TRBD1 might be the D (5 bases). The CDR3 contains 14 residues. The V gene's germline CDR1 is LNHDA and CDR2 SQIVND (reference sequence). Trimming left V 7 bases short and J 6 bases short, with 18 bases between. CDR3 nucleotides: TGTGCCAGTAATGTGGAGGCTAGGGGCGCTGAAGCTTTCTTT. It translates to CASNVEARGAEAFF.

This clonotype was observed many times. V gene TRBV20-1 combines with J gene TRBJ2-1; D unresolved. Germline CDR1 DFQATT, CDR2 SNEGSKA (reference sequence). The CDR3 consists of 10 residues. Between the trimmed V and J ends, which lost 5 bases and 8 bases, there was a span of 7 bases. CDR3 sequence reads: CSALVDEQFF. The CDR3 DNA sequence: TGCAGTGCTCTCGTAGATGAGCAGTTCTTC.

This clonotype was seen repeatedly, ten times or more. The rearrangement uses TRBV7-9 and TRBJ2-1; 8 positions agree with TRBD2. V shed 5 bases and J 7 bases; nucleotides not matched to a gene: 10. Germline V gene sequence: CDR1 SEHNR, CDR2 FQNEAQ (reference sequence). CDR3 length: 15 residues. CDR3 coding DNA: TGTGCCAGCAGCCAAACGGGGGGGATGGGGAATGAGCAGTTCTTC. Its translation: CASSQTGGMGNEQFF.

The chain is built from TRBV27 and TRBJ1-4; no definite D call. The germline V gene encodes CDR1 MNHEY and CDR2 SMNVEV (reference sequence). This CDR3 has 13 amino acids. With 7 bases removed from V and 8 bases from J, the gap between germline ends came to 14 bases. The CDR3: CASTGVGWEKLFF. The CDR3 DNA is TGTGCCAGCACTGGGGTGGGTTGGGAAAAACTGTTTTTT.

This clonotype came up many times. The chain is built from TRBV24-1 and TRBJ1-2; D remains ambiguous. Germline loops: CDR1 KGHDR, CDR2 SFDVKD. This CDR3 is built from 17 residues. The V end lost 7 bases, the J end lost 1 base, and 21 bases lay between the germline ends. This CDR3 reads CATSEPGKGPINYGYTF. CDR3 DNA: TGTGCCACCAGCGAACCGGGAAAAGGCCCCATTAACTATGGCTACACCTTC.

The J gene is TRBJ2-3, the V gene TRBV7-9; TRBD2 is a possible D gene (6 bases). CDR1 is SEHNR, CDR2 FQNEAQ, per germline (reference sequence). V lost 5 bases to trimming and J lost 3 bases, with 21 bases between them. The CDR3 sequence is 17 residues long. The CDR3 DNA reads as TGTGCCAGCAGCCAATCCCTTTTTGGCGGGGAAACAGATACGCAGTATTTT. Translating it yields CASSQSLFGGETDTQYF.

V gene TRBV28 combines with J gene TRBJ1-4, with 7 bases matching TRBD1. The CDR3 spans 14 residues. Germline V gene lookup returns CDR1 MDHEN and CDR2 SYDVKM. V was pared by 2 bases and J by 8 bases, with 5 bases of the junction left unmatched. CDR3 sequence reads: CASSLRDRVEKLFF. The DNA for the CDR3 is TGTGCCAGCAGTTTAAGGGACAGAGTAGAAAAACTGTTTTTT.

This clonotype was counted at least ten times. The J gene is TRBJ1-1, the V gene TRBV27; D unresolved. V gave up 5 bases and J gave up 3 bases, with 13 bases separating them. The V gene's germline CDR1 is MNHEY and CDR2 SMNVEV (reference sequence). CDR3 size: 14 residues. The CDR3 loop reads CASSPRLRHTEAFF. CDR3 nucleotides: TGTGCCAGCAGTCCTCGTCTACGGCACACTGAAGCTTTCTTT.

This clonotype was observed a handful of times. The chain has TRBV6-1 and TRBJ1-4; D is unresolved. The CDR3 length is 12 residues. V was shortened by 6 bases and J by 8 bases, with 10 bases between the two germline ends. Germline lookup yields CDR1 MNHNS and CDR2 SASEGT. CDR3 nucleotides: TGTGCCAGCAGGGCGGACGGCGAAAAACTGTTTTTT. It codes for CASRADGEKLFF.

The V and J genes are TRBV10-3 and TRBJ2-4; no reliable D call. Germline V gene lookup returns CDR1 ENHRY and CDR2 SYGVKD. Trimming stripped 0 bases from V and 0 bases from J, with 6 bases between. The length of the CDR3 is 15 residues. The CDR3 DNA is TGTGCCATCAGTGAGTCACTCCTAGCCAAAAACATTCAGTACTTC. It translates to CAISESLLAKNIQYF.